The subject of this entry is one T cell receptor (beta chain). Compared with germline, one end of the junction differs, possibly owing to a read error. This sample is drawn from a study of blood T cell repertoires in COVID-19. The overall study: Acute and convalescent COVID-19 samples came from the United States, Italy and Spain.

Using immunoSEQ multiplex PCR, the repertoire was profiled, and TCRdb retains in-frame clones only, with some absent. The sample holds under 250,000 clones, around 80% seen once. The sample was peripheral blood. The TCR originated in a man aged 50 or older with active or convalescent COVID-19.

The CDR3 DNA reads TGTGCCTGGGCGGGGGACAGGGTTGAACACTTC. Residues: CAWAGDRVEHF. The genes are TRBV30 and TRBJ1-2; 9 nucleotides line up with TRBD1. The CDR3 sequence is 11 residues long. Germline V gives CDR1 GTSNPN, CDR2 SVGIG (reference sequence).